This entry lists 25 T cell receptor beta chains sequenced from one sample in a study of blood T cell repertoires in COVID-19. The table came from immunoSEQ multiplex PCR; TCRdb's copy has only in-frame clones and leaves some out. The sample records 200,000 or so clones, about 82% being singletons. The sequenced sample consisted of peripheral blood. These receptors all come from a woman aged 30 to 39 with acute or convalescent COVID-19.

The V gene is TRBV27, the J gene TRBJ1-5, with a tentative D call TRBD1 (6 bases). Germline loops: CDR1 MNHEY, CDR2 SMNVEV (reference sequence). V gave up 6 bases and J gave up 5 bases, with 11 bases separating them. The CDR3 has 13 residues. CDR3 in amino acids: CASRLTGDQPQHF. In DNA form, the CDR3 reads TGTGCCAGCAGACTGACAGGTGATCAGCCCCAGCATTTT.

The chain couples TRBV11-2 to TRBJ1-1; D not resolved. Per the germline V gene, CDR1 is SGHAT and CDR2 is FQNNGV. The CDR3 loop spans 14 amino acids. V shed 0 bases and J shed 0 bases, with 5 bases lying between them. The CDR3 region is CASSLELMNTEAFF. The DNA for the CDR3 is TGTGCCAGCAGCTTAGAACTCATGAACACTGAAGCTTTCTTT.

V gene TRBV11-3 combines with J gene TRBJ2-7, with 11 bases matching TRBD1. CDR1 SGHNT and CDR2 YENEEA come from the germline V gene. This CDR3 contains 15 residues. V was pared by 5 bases and J by 5 bases, with 8 bases of the junction left unmatched. CDR3 DNA sequence: TGTGCCAGCAGCAGGGGACAGGGGGAAGAAAACGAGCAGTACTTC. Encoded protein: CASSRGQGEENEQYF.

V usage is TRBV29-1 and J usage is TRBJ1-2, with no clear D. V was cut by 5 bases and J by 4 bases, with 11 bases left in between. CDR1 is SQVTM and CDR2 is ANQGSEA in the germline V gene. The CDR3 loop spans 12 amino acids. CDR3 DNA: TGCAGCGTTTTCAGCGGCTTCTATGGCTACACCTTC. This translates into CSVFSGFYGYTF.

This clone was seen only once. The rearrangement uses TRBV13 and TRBJ2-7; 13 bases match TRBD2. CDR3 length equals 15 residues. Per germline, CDR1 PRHDT and CDR2 FYEKMQ (reference sequence). The trim removed 5 bases at V and 2 bases at J, leaving 3 bases unmatched. The CDR3 spells CASSRGLAGTYEQYF. In DNA, the CDR3 is TGTGCCAGCAGCAGGGGACTAGCGGGAACCTACGAGCAGTACTTC.

The rearrangement uses TRBV5-4 and TRBJ1-2; D unresolved. V lost 6 bases, J lost 2 bases, and 8 bases lay in between. Germline CDR1 is SGHNT and CDR2 is YYREEE (reference sequence). The CDR3 sequence is 12 residues long. The chain's CDR3 is CASTGENYGYTF. The CDR3, as DNA: TGTGCCAGCACCGGGGAAAACTATGGCTACACCTTC.

The genes are TRBV30 and TRBJ1-4, with D maybe TRBD1 (6 bases). Germline V lookup: CDR1 GTSNPN, CDR2 SVGIG (reference sequence). The CDR3 consists of 16 residues. V shed 1 base and J shed 8 bases, with 20 bases lying between them. The CDR3 is CAWSAPDGTSGEKLFF. CDR3 nucleotide sequence: TGTGCCTGGAGTGCTCCAGACGGGACATCTGGGGAAAAACTGTTTTTT. The entire variable domain, with the rest obtained from reference TRBV30 and TRBJ1-4, is as follows: SQTIHQWPATLVQPVGSPLSLECTVEGTSNPNLYWYRQAAGRGLQLLFYSVGIGQISSEVPQNLSASRPQDRQFILSSKKLLLSDSGFYLCAWSAPDGTSGEKLFFGSGTQLSVL.

The chain couples TRBV4-2 to TRBJ1-6; D is ambiguous. From germline, CDR1 is LGHNA and CDR2 YNFKEQ. V was clipped by 4 bases and J by 7 bases, with 11 bases between them. The CDR3 sequence is 14 residues long. CDR3 in amino acids: CASSLQNSNSPLHF. The DNA of the CDR3 is TGTGCCAGCAGCCTACAAAATTCCAATTCACCCCTCCACTTT.

V gene TRBV18 combines with J gene TRBJ2-7; 7 bases agree with TRBD2. Trimming removed 3 bases from V and 5 bases from J; junction bases left unmatched: 10. The CDR3 runs to 15 residues. Germline CDR1 and CDR2: KGHSH and LQKENI. The CDR3 sequence: CASSPQQTSFHEQYF. The CDR3 DNA is TGTGCCAGCTCACCCCAGCAGACTAGCTTCCACGAGCAGTACTTC.

V is TRBV5-4 and J is TRBJ1-1, with D maybe TRBD1 (5 bases). CDR1 SGHNT and CDR2 YYREEE come from the germline V gene (reference sequence). The CDR3 spans 16 residues. V shed 0 bases and J shed 1 base, with 13 bases lying between them. Written as DNA, the CDR3 is TGTGCCAGCAGCTTGGATATGACAGTAGCGAACACTGAAGCTTTCTTT. Its translation is CASSLDMTVANTEAFF.

The chain uses TRBV28 and TRBJ1-2; no definite D call. Germline V gene lookup returns CDR1 MDHEN and CDR2 SYDVKM. V lost 5 bases and J lost 8, with 15 bases in between. This CDR3 has 13 residues. In DNA form, the CDR3 reads TGTGCCAGCAGTCCGCATAAAGCGGGAGGCTACACCTTC. Translating it yields CASSPHKAGGYTF.

The rearrangement uses TRBV30 and TRBJ1-6; 8 nucleotides match TRBD1. The CDR3 extends over 17 amino acids. Germline V gene lookup returns CDR1 GTSNPN and CDR2 SVGIG (reference sequence). The trim removed 4 bases at V and 7 bases at J, leaving 15 bases unmatched. This CDR3 is CAWMRLPGQGGNSPLHF. CDR3 coding DNA: TGTGCCTGGATGAGGCTTCCAGGACAGGGAGGAAATTCACCCCTCCACTTT.

The chain employs TRBV5-4 and TRBJ2-3; 8 nucleotides agree with TRBD2. Trimming removed 1 base from V and 4 bases from J; junction bases left unmatched: 5. From germline, CDR1 is SGHNT and CDR2 YYREEE (reference sequence). The CDR3 runs 15 residues. Here the CDR3 DNA reads TGTGCCAGCAGCTTGTCCGGCGGGAGGCCAGATACGCAGTATTTT. Residues: CASSLSGGRPDTQYF.

The chain couples TRBV7-2 to TRBJ2-7, with D possibly being TRBD1 (6 bases). Per the germline V gene, CDR1 is SGHTA and CDR2 is FQGNSA. The ends were cut back, 2 bases at V and 6 bases at J, with 14 bases in the middle. This CDR3 spans 14 amino acids. CDR3 sequence reads: CASSLNRVMGEQYF. The CDR3 DNA sequence: TGTGCCAGCAGCTTAAACAGGGTGATGGGCGAGCAGTACTTC. Full variable domain (rest looked up from reference TRBV7-2 and TRBJ2-7): GAGVSQSPSNKVTEKGKDVELRCDPISGHTALYWYRQSLGQGLEFLIYFQGNSAPDKSGLPSDRFSAERTGGSVSTLTIQRTQQEDSAVYLCASSLNRVMGEQYFGPGTRLTVT.

The chain couples TRBV6-5 to TRBJ2-3; D gene unclear. The CDR3 is 12 residues long. The V and J ends lost 11 bases and 7 bases respectively, with 16 bases between them. Germline lookup yields CDR1 MNHEY and CDR2 SVGAGI. This CDR3 is CASKGDLNTQYF. In DNA form, the CDR3 reads TGTGCCTCCAAAGGCGACTTGAATACGCAGTATTTT.

The rearrangement links TRBV6-2 or TRBV6-3 to TRBJ2-1; TRBD2 aligns across 7 bases. Germline loops: CDR1 MNHEY, CDR2 SVGEGT. V was pared by 2 bases and J by 9 bases, with 7 bases of the junction left unmatched. The CDR3 length is 14 residues. The CDR3 region is CASSYTMGRGEQFF. The CDR3 DNA sequence: TGTGCCAGCAGTTACACTATGGGGAGGGGTGAGCAGTTCTTC.

The gene calls are TRBV7-2 and TRBJ1-5; possibly TRBD1 for D (5 bases). The V gene's germline CDR1 is SGHTA and CDR2 FQGNSA. The V gene lost 5 bases and the J gene lost 6 bases, with 11 bases spanning the gap. This CDR3 spans 13 amino acids. CDR3 in DNA: TGTGCCAGCAGCATGGGGGGGTCTCAGCCCCAGCATTTT. The encoded protein is CASSMGGSQPQHF.

In this sample, this clone turned up once. The chain recombines TRBV5-6 with TRBJ2-7; D may be TRBD1 (5 bases). Germline-derived CDR1 and CDR2 are SGHDT and YYEEEE. The V end was cut by 2 bases, the J end by 3 bases, with 12 bases between. This CDR3 is 14 amino acids long. The CDR3 bases are TGTGCCAGCAGCTTCGAAACAGGAATCTACGAGCAGTACTTC. Encoded protein: CASSFETGIYEQYF.

V gene TRBV15 combines with J gene TRBJ2-3; 8 nucleotides align to TRBD2. The germline V gene encodes CDR1 LNHNV and CDR2 YYDKDF (reference sequence). The junction had 5 bases not matched to a gene; V was cut back by 0 bases and J by 3 bases. The CDR3 sequence is 16 residues long. The chain's CDR3 is CATSRDLGGRTDTQYF. The CDR3, as DNA: TGTGCCACCAGCAGAGACCTCGGCGGGAGGACAGATACGCAGTATTTT.

The chain joins TRBV30 to TRBJ1-2; 10 bases fit TRBD1. CDR3 length: 15 residues. J lost 3 bases, V lost 4 bases, and 8 bases had no gene match. CDR1 and CDR2 from the germline V gene are GTSNPN and SVGIG (reference sequence). CDR3 nucleotides: TGTGCCTGGATGTCGCGGGGGACAGGGGACTATGGCTACACCTTC. It codes for CAWMSRGTGDYGYTF.

This chain joins TRBV4-1 and TRBJ2-1; no reliable D call. Germline values: CDR1 MGHRA, CDR2 YSYEKL. The CDR3 is made up of 17 amino acids. The V end lost 0 bases, the J end lost 6 bases, and 18 bases lay between the germline ends. The CDR3 protein is CASSQDSLASRGNEQFF. The CDR3 DNA follows: TGCGCCAGCAGCCAAGATTCCTTGGCCAGTAGAGGCAATGAGCAGTTCTTC.

The table lists this clone with a few counts. This rearrangement joins TRBV27 to TRBJ1-5; D is perhaps TRBD1 (6 bases). Per the germline V gene, CDR1 is MNHEY and CDR2 is SMNVEV (reference sequence). This CDR3 is 14 amino acids long. Trimming shortened V by 5 bases and J by 3 bases, and 11 bases separated the two germline ends. CDR3 loop: CASSQQGINQPQHF. The DNA for the CDR3 is TGTGCCAGCAGTCAGCAGGGGATCAATCAGCCCCAGCATTTT.

The chain employs TRBV21-1 and TRBJ1-5; the table calls TRBD1, which could not be checked here. TRBV21-1 is recorded as a pseudogene. The CDR3 runs to 19 residues. CDR3 residues: CASSTKAGGRDYSNQPQHF. CDR3 DNA: TGTGCCAGCAGCACCAAGGCAGGGGGCAGGGATTATAGCAATCAGCCCCAGCATTTT.

This sequence joins TRBV7-3 and TRBJ2-3; 8 positions match TRBD2. After removal of 4 bases from V and 5 bases from J, the junction contained 8 bases not matched to a gene. There are 15 residues in the CDR3. Germline CDR1 reads SGHTA; CDR2 reads FQGTGA. For the CDR3, the DNA is TGTGCCAGCAGCTCCCGGGGGGGCGGGATAGATACGCAGTATTTT. Its translation is CASSSRGGGIDTQYF.

This sequence joins TRBV19 and TRBJ1-5; 7 positions agree with TRBD1. Germline V lookup: CDR1 LNHDA, CDR2 SQIVND (reference sequence). J was trimmed by 4 bases and V by 4 bases; bases with no gene match: 4. The CDR3 is made up of 14 amino acids. The CDR3 sequence: CASSRAGGNQPQHF. Here the CDR3 DNA reads TGTGCCAGTAGTAGGGCAGGGGGAAATCAGCCCCAGCATTTT. The variable domain in full, completed from reference TRBV19 and TRBJ1-5, reads DGGITQSPKYLFRKEGQNVTLSCEQNLNHDAMYWYRQDPGQGLRLIYYSQIVNDFQKGDIAEGYSVSREKKESFPLTVTSAQKNPTAFYLCASSRAGGNQPQHFGDGTRLSIL.